This entry features one T cell receptor (beta chain) sequence. Its cognate antigen is unknown. The method was immunoSEQ multiplex PCR; TCRdb's version includes in-frame clones alone and lacks a portion of them. The repertoire holds approximately 100,000 clones, with roughly 88% as singletons. This entry belongs to a study of T cell responses to AZD1222 COVID-19 vaccine. In the study overall: Some second doses came at about 4 weeks and others at about 12 weeks; these were pooled. Points from the study as a whole: It should be noted that donors were predominantly white British and more often female, and clonal diversity was possibly underestimated. Repertoire sampling happened only post peak T cell response. A reported finding is that nearly half of spike-specific TCRs target unmutated variant regions.

Germline CDR1 is SGDLS and CDR2 is YYNGEE. This CDR3 contains 16 residues. Trimming cost V 2 bases and J 1 base, with 15 bases left between them. This clonotype originated in an adult in good health. The material sequenced was peripheral blood, taken on day 0 of AZD1222 vaccination. The chain carries TRBV9 and TRBJ2-5; no definite D call. For the CDR3, the DNA is TGTGCCAGCAGCGTGTCTGCGGCTGGCTTCCAAGAGACCCAGTACTTC. Translation: CASSVSAAGFQETQYF.